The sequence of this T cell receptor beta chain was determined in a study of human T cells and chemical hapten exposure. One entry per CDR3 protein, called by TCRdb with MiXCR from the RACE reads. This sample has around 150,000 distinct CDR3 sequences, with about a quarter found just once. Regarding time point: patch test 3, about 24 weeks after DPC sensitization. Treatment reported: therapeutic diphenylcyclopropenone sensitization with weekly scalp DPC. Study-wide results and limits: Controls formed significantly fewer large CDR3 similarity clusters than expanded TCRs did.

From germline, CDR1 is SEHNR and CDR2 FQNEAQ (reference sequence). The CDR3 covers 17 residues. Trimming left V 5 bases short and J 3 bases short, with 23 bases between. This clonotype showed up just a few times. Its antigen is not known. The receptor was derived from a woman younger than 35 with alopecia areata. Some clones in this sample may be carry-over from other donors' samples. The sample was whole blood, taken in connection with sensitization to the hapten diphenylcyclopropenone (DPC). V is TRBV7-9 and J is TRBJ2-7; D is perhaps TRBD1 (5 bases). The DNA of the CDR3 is TGTGCCAGCAGCAAGAGAGAGACAGCAATAAAGTACTACGAGCAGTACTTC. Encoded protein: CASSKRETAIKYYEQYF.